This is a list of T cell receptor beta chains from one sample in a study of somatic mutations in cytotoxic T cells in rheumatoid arthritis. Repertoires were generated with immunoSEQ multiplex PCR, while TCRdb's copy carries only in-frame clones and drops some. The repertoire holds about 11,000 clones, with roughly 74% as singletons. The specimen was CD8+ T cells sorted from blood. These receptors were collected from a middle-aged woman in good health. Both conserved end residues are part of each CDR3. The D gene is left open where the match is weak. Clone size is not always given. Where it is, it says once, few, many or a class for expanded clones.

J | D | V | size | length | DNA | CDR3
TRBJ2-5 | TRBD2 | TRBV6-5 | NA | 14 | TGTGCCACCCTGGGACTAGCGGCGCAAGAGACCCAGTACTTC | CATLGLAAQETQYF
TRBJ1-2 | TRBD1 | TRBV7-9 | NA | 16 | TGTGCCAGCAGCTTGATGGGGACAGAGGTAAACTATGGCTACACCTTC | CASSLMGTEVNYGYTF
TRBJ2-1 | NA | TRBV11-3 | NA | 17 | TGTGCCAGCAGCTTAGATACCCCCGTGGGGCGGGGTAATGAGCAGTTCTTC | CASSLDTPVGRGNEQFF
TRBJ1-1 | NA | TRBV13 | NA | 15 | TGTGCCAGCAGCCTCGGTCGGCCCTTGAACACTGAAGCTTTCTTT | CASSLGRPLNTEAFF
TRBJ2-5 | NA | TRBV2 | NA | 14 | TGTGCCAGCAGGTCATTGGTTTCCGGGGAGACCCAGTACTTC | CASRSLVSGETQYF
TRBJ1-1 | NA | TRBV5-1 | NA | 11 | TGCGCCAGCAGCTTGGGGACAGAAGCTTTCTTT | CASSLGTEAFF
TRBJ2-5 | TRBD2 | TRBV28 | once | 17 | TGTGCCAGCAGCCCGTCCGGACTAGCGGGGGGGCAAGAGACCCAGTACTTC | CASSPSGLAGGQETQYF
TRBJ1-1 | NA | TRBV19 | NA | 13 | TGTGCCAGTAGTCGCTACGGGGGGACTGAAGCTTTCTTT | CASSRYGGTEAFF
TRBJ1-1 | NA | TRBV28 | large | 13 | TGTGCCAGCACCCGACCGTATGAGACGCGGGCTTTCTTT | CASTRPYETRAFF
TRBJ2-7 | NA | TRBV5-1 | NA | 13 | TGCGCCAGCAGCTTGATGGGCTCCTACGAGCAGTACTTC | CASSLMGSYEQYF
TRBJ2-1 | TRBD2 | TRBV2 | NA | 16 | TGTGCCAGCAGTGAACCCCTAGCGGGAGTTATGAATGAGCAGTTCTTC | CASSEPLAGVMNEQFF
TRBJ1-1 | NA | TRBV6-6 | NA | 12 | TGTGCCAGCAGTTACCCTGGGTCTGAAGCTTTCTTT | CASSYPGSEAFF
TRBJ2-7 | NA | TRBV11-2 | NA | 13 | TGTGCCAGCAGCTTAGGTCGACTTTACGAGCAGTACTTC | CASSLGRLYEQYF
TRBJ2-7 | TRBD2 | TRBV5-6 | NA | 15 | TGTGCCAGCAGCTACGACCGGGAGGCCCCCTACGAGCAGTACTTC | CASSYDREAPYEQYF
TRBJ1-2 | TRBD1 | TRBV5-5 | medium-sized | 14 | TGTGCCAGCAGCTTCGGAACAGGGGGCAATGGCTACACCTTC | CASSFGTGGNGYTF
TRBJ1-1 | NA | TRBV6-6 | few | 11 | TGTGCCAGCAGCCCCGGCAATGAAGCTTTCTTT | CASSPGNEAFF
TRBJ2-1 | TRBD2 | TRBV11-3 | once | 15 | TGTGCCAGCACGATTTGGGGGAGGGCCGGGGATGAGCAGTTCTTC | CASTIWGRAGDEQFF
TRBJ2-5 | NA | TRBV29-1 | few | 12 | TGCAGCGGAGAAGGTTGGGGAGAGACCCAGTACTTC | CSGEGWGETQYF
TRBJ2-3 | NA | TRBV28 | NA | 13 | TGTGCCAGCAGGGGAAGGGTCACAGATACGCAGTATTTT | CASRGRVTDTQYF
TRBJ2-1 | TRBD2 | TRBV4-1 | NA | 14 | TGCGCCAGCAGCGACGGGGGGGCCTACAATGAGCAGTTCTTC | CASSDGGAYNEQFF
TRBJ1-2 | NA | TRBV2 | NA | 16 | TGTGCCAGCAGGAATGACAGCGAATTAGCTAACTATGGCTACACCTTC | CASRNDSELANYGYTF